Below, one T cell receptor (beta chain) is given with its context. Its specificity is not known. The CDR3 carries no conserved terminal phenylalanine or tryptophan, so it likely arises from a read error. The sample is drawn from a study of tumor-infiltrating lymphocytes in primary liver carcinoma. About the study: The cohort included men and women aged 30 to 69 years.

The V and J ends lost 4 bases and 13 bases respectively, with 14 bases between them. This CDR3 is built from 12 residues. Co-extraction yielded RNA and DNA from approximately 22-30 mg of unsorted bulk tissue. Overall study findings and caveats: In tumor-adjacent and tumor-blood pairs, overlap was lower than in tumor region pairs. Tumors and blood were compared for top-250-clone fraction, and tumors had the significantly higher value (p = 0.039).

Starting material of 500 to 600 ng total RNA yielded TCR beta cDNA via a constant-region primer. Libraries of TCR beta came from three nested multiplex PCR rounds with slightly modified ARM-PCR. Rounds one and two of PCR, each of about 10 cycles, were primed with TRBV1-TRBV30 forward primers and a C-beta reverse primer. TCRdb re-called the multiplex PCR reads through MiXCR, storing one row per CDR3 protein. The data contain around 35,000 distinct CDR3 sequences, approximately 71% of them singletons. The genes are TRBV12-3 or TRBV12-4 and TRBJ1-5; D is undetermined. Sequences were obtained from tumor-adjacent normal liver tissue. The sequence derives from a man in his forties with primary liver carcinoma and hepatitis B virus infection. The CDR3 region is CASSSLNGPQHL. The CDR3 nucleotides are TGTGCCAGCAGTTCCCTTAACGGTCCGCAGCATCTT.